This TCR beta chain was captured in a study of CD8 T cells in ankylosing spondylitis. TCRdb analysed the 5' RACE reads with MiXCR anew, one entry per CDR3 protein. The sample has around 330,000 distinct CDR3 sequences; around a tenth are singletons. Study outcomes and limitations: CD8+ disease-linked clones were present at relatively low frequencies in blood.

CDR1 is SGHTA, CDR2 FQGNSA, per germline. The CDR3 spans 14 residues. V lost 3 bases to trimming and J lost 5 bases, with 12 bases between them. On this clonotype itself: Antigen specificity is unknown.

The sequence was collected from a female donor with ankylosing spondylitis or in good health (not recorded which). The rearrangement uses TRBV7-2 and TRBJ2-3, with TRBD2 as a possible D gene (5 bases). The sequenced sample was blood, either unsorted or a sorted T cell fraction (not recorded which). The CDR3 is CASSFGYRGDTQYF. Written as DNA, the CDR3 is TGTGCCAGCAGCTTTGGCTACCGGGGAGATACGCAGTATTTT. Full variable domain (rest looked up from reference TRBV7-2 and TRBJ2-3): GAGVSQSPSNKVTEKGKDVELRCDPISGHTALYWYRQSLGQGLEFLIYFQGNSAPDKSGLPSDRFSAERTGGSVSTLTIQRTQQEDSAVYLCASSFGYRGDTQYFGPGTRLTVL.